The next 4 T cell receptor beta chains were all read from a single sample in a study of blood T cell repertoires in COVID-19. TCRdb keeps only in-frame clones here, not all; method: immunoSEQ multiplex PCR. This repertoire shows approximately 90,000 clones, about 80% found once; its top ten account for roughly 50%. The sequenced sample consisted of peripheral blood. These receptors were collected from a human donor in a cohort sampled during active COVID-19.

This rearrangement joins TRBV4-3 to TRBJ1-1; TRBD1 matches 8 bases. CDR1 LGHNA and CDR2 YSLEER come from the germline V gene. The CDR3 runs to 14 residues. Trimming removed 6 bases from V and 1 base from J; junction bases left unmatched: 4. The CDR3 loop is CASRSDRGNTEAFF. In DNA form, the CDR3 reads TGCGCCAGCAGATCCGACAGGGGGAACACTGAAGCTTTCTTT.

The rearrangement uses TRBV7-4 and TRBJ2-3, with 9 nucleotides matching TRBD1. The V gene's germline CDR1 is SGHVT and CDR2 SQSDAQ. The CDR3 is 14 residues long. Unmatched junction bases numbered 5, after V lost 5 bases and J lost 5 bases. The CDR3 nucleotides read TGTGCCAGCAGCCCCGACAGGGGGTTAGATACGCAGTATTTT. Protein sequence: CASSPDRGLDTQYF.

The chain couples TRBV19 to TRBJ2-5, with D tentatively TRBD1 (5 bases). Germline values: CDR1 LNHDA, CDR2 SQIVND (reference sequence). The V end lost 6 bases, the J end lost 2 bases, and 22 bases lay between the germline ends. The CDR3 consists of 17 residues. The CDR3 DNA follows: TGTGCCAGTAGAATTGGGCAGGGCCGAGGAAGGCAAGAGACCCAGTACTTC. It translates to CASRIGQGRGRQETQYF.

This clone has only one observation. The junction differs from germline at one of its ends, possibly a read error. The CDR3 loop reads CASSFYDEQFF. The CDR3 DNA reads as TGTGCCAGCAGTTTCTACGATGAGCAGTTCTTC. The genes are TRBV27 and TRBJ2-1; D not certain. The germline CDR1 and CDR2 sequences are MNHEY and SMNVEV (reference sequence). The CDR3 has 11 residues.